This T cell receptor (beta chain) was identified during a study of blood T cell repertoires in COVID-19. V was clipped by 4 bases and J by 6 bases; unmatched bases: 6. This CDR3 has 14 amino acids. Germline CDR1 is ENHRY and CDR2 is SYGVKD. The repertoire was sequenced with immunoSEQ multiplex PCR; TCRdb's copy has only in-frame clones and lacks some. The sample lists around 100,000 clones; more than 70% were seen once. The sample was peripheral blood. This clonotype originated in a woman aged 25 to 45 with acute or convalescent COVID-19. The rearrangement links TRBV10-3 to TRBJ1-2; 9 bases are a match to TRBD1. For the CDR3, the DNA is TGTGCCATCAGTGGACAGGGGGTTTTGGATGGCTACACCTTC. Its protein product is CAISGQGVLDGYTF.